This passage covers 7 T cell receptor beta chains from one sample sequenced in a study of PD-L1 blockade in urothelial cancer. Profiling relied on immunoSEQ multiplex PCR, and the TCRdb table lists in-frame clones only, not all of them. The sample includes tens of thousands of clones, under 85% of them seen just once. Time point specified: peripheral blood 6 weeks after treatment start. The material sequenced was PBMCs, taken around atezolizumab (anti-PD-L1) treatment. The receptors shown here come from a man aged 45-65 years with urothelial cancer.

This chain connects TRBV6-4 to TRBJ2-1, with no clear D. Germline CDR1 and CDR2: MRHNA and SNTAGT. The CDR3 runs to 14 residues. Trimming stripped 5 bases from V and 7 bases from J, with 15 bases between. CDR3 nucleotides: TGTGCCAGCAGTCTGGATGGGCTTCGGAATGAGCAGTTCTTC. Its translation: CASSLDGLRNEQFF.

The chain employs TRBV5-1 and TRBJ2-1; D not certain. The CDR3 contains 11 residues. The V gene lost 3 bases and the J gene lost 10 bases, with 8 bases spanning the gap. Germline CDR1 is SGHRS and CDR2 is YFSETQ. CDR3 DNA sequence: TGCGCCAGCAGCTCAGGTGGGGAGCAGTTCTTC. As protein: CASSSGGEQFF.

The CDR3 region is CASSFKRGFLTGELFF. The CDR3 nucleotides are TGTGCCAGCAGTTTCAAGAGAGGATTCCTCACCGGGGAGCTGTTTTTT. The rearrangement uses TRBV27 and TRBJ2-2; D gene unclear. CDR3 size: 16 residues. Germline loops: CDR1 MNHEY, CDR2 SMNVEV (reference sequence). Deletions cut 3 bases from V and 4 bases from J, with 15 bases between.

This chain uses TRBV29-1 with TRBJ2-5, with D perhaps TRBD1 (6 bases). Trimming took off 4 bases at V and 2 bases at J, with 8 bases between the two ends. CDR3 length: 12 residues. Germline CDR1 SQVTM, CDR2 ANQGSEA. Written as DNA, the CDR3 is TGCAGCGTTGGCAGGGGACAAGAGACCCAGTACTTC. It specifies CSVGRGQETQYF.

This sequence joins TRBV30 and TRBJ1-2; TRBD1 agrees at 8 bases. V lost 4 bases to trimming and J lost 0 bases; unmatched junction nucleotides: 13. CDR3 length: 17 amino acids. The germline V gene has CDR1 GTSNPN and CDR2 SVGIG (reference sequence). The CDR3 region has the DNA TGTGCCTGGACCCGCCGGGGACAGGTGCTAGCTAACTATGGCTACACCTTC. This sequence encodes CAWTRRGQVLANYGYTF.

V and J are TRBV6-1 and TRBJ2-3; TRBD1 might be the D (6 bases). The CDR3 has 15 residues. Trimming pared 3 bases from V and 4 bases from J, leaving 14 bases between. Germline CDR1 and CDR2: MNHNS and SASEGT. The CDR3 nucleotides read TGTGCCAGCAGTGATGGGGACACTCTGGCAGATACGCAGTATTTT. It encodes CASSDGDTLADTQYF.

The chain has TRBV14 and TRBJ2-2; TRBD2 matches 8 bases. CDR1 and CDR2 from the germline V gene are SGHDN and FVKESK. The trim removed 3 bases at V and 8 bases at J, leaving 14 bases unmatched. The length of the CDR3 is 17 residues. CDR3 DNA: TGTGCCAGCAGCCACTACCTTGGACTAGCCAGGGGTGGGGAGCTGTTTTTT. Its translation is CASSHYLGLARGGELFF.